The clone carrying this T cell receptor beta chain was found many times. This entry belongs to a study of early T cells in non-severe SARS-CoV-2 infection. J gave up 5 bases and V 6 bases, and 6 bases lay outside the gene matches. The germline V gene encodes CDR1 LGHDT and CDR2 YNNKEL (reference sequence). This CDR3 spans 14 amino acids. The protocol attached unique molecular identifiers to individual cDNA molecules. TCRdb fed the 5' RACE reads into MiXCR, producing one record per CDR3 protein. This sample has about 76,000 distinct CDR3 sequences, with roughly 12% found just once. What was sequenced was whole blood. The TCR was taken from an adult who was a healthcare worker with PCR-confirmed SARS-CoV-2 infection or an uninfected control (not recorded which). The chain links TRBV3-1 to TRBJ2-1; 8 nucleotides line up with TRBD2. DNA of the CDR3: TGTGCCAGCAGTGTTACTAGCGGCGACAATGAGCAGTTCTTC. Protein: CASSVTSGDNEQFF.